This T cell receptor beta chain was recovered during a study of cytomegalovirus exposure and HLA in healthy donors. Study observations and caveats: Cytomegalovirus status was reportedly diagnosed by the classifier with high sensitivity and specificity. In a later analysis, specific HLA alleles were associated with under 20,000 TCR beta sequences at a 0.05 false discovery rate. A highly shared variant cluster was judged a likely technical artifact. Previously analyzed data showed that most TCR beta V segments were productive at a frequency of about 87% or about 30%.

This CDR3 has 11 amino acids. Trimming cost V 11 bases and J 6 bases, with 13 bases left between them. Germline lookup yields CDR1 LNHDA and CDR2 SQIVND (reference sequence). PCR involved 60 Vbeta and 13 Jbeta primers. Measured with immunoSEQ multiplex PCR; TCRdb has only the in-frame clones, and not every one. The sample contains more than 95,000 clones, over 60% of which appear only once. This clone was counted a few times. Antigen unknown. The rearrangement joins TRBV19 to TRBJ1-2; a weak D match, TRBD1 (5 bases). Sequenced input: PBMCs. The receptor comes from a man in his forties in good health and CMV-seropositive. The CDR3 spells CASGGSHGYTF. CDR3 in DNA: TGTGCCTCCGGGGGATCCCATGGCTACACCTTC. Full variable domain (outside the CDR3, taken from reference TRBV19 and TRBJ1-2): DGGITQSPKYLFRKEGQNVTLSCEQNLNHDAMYWYRQDPGQGLRLIYYSQIVNDFQKGDIAEGYSVSREKKESFPLTVTSAQKNPTAFYLCASGGSHGYTFGSGTRLTVV.